This TCR beta chain originates from a study of T-cell reconstitution after alpha-beta-depleted transplantation in children. V gave up 1 base and J gave up 7 bases, with 8 bases separating them. In germline, CDR1 is LGHDT, CDR2 YNNKEL (reference sequence). The CDR3 totals 14 residues. There are many counts of this clonotype. During its preparation, the TCRbeta library received unique molecular identifiers. A single record per CDR3 protein comes from TCRdb applying MiXCR to the PCR reads. The data show some 300,000 distinct CDR3 sequences, approximately 10% seen once. The sequencing used PBMCs from the stem cell graft donor, collected from the stem cell graft. This TCR derives from a human donor who donated a stem cell graft to a child with acute lymphoblastic leukemia. The gene calls are TRBV3-1 and TRBJ2-6; D perhaps matches TRBD2 (5 bases). CDR3 in amino acids: CASSQGRGANVLTF. CDR3 bases: TGTGCCAGCAGCCAAGGACGGGGTGCCAACGTCCTGACTTTC.